These 3 T cell receptor beta chains share one sample of origin, sequenced in a study of spatial heterogeneity in lung cancer. Time point indicated: blood taken at disease recurrence. Unsorted whole RNA from tumor, nontumor lung or frozen PBMC underwent sequencing. TCRdb reanalysed the 5' RACE reads using MiXCR and keeps one entry per CDR3 protein. The table has 9,000 or so distinct CDR3 sequences, around 3.9% seen once; the top ten hold over 15%. This specimen was PBMCs, taken at recurrence. The receptors derive from a female donor with early-stage non-small cell lung cancer.

This clonotype has at least ten counts. This beta chain is an unintended read in a library built for alpha chains; its size means little. This chain links TRBV7-2 with TRBJ2-2; D remains ambiguous. Germline assignment: CDR1 SGHTA and CDR2 FQGNSA. Trimming took 7 bases from V and 3 from J, leaving 9 bases between them. CDR3 length: 13 residues. CDR3 in DNA: TGTGCCAGCAATCCCAGGCACACCGGGGAGCTGTTTTTT. Translated, it gives CASNPRHTGELFF.

At least ten counts were recorded for this clonotype. Little can be read into the size of this beta chain, an off-target read in a library designed for alpha chains. The V call is TRBV30, the J call TRBJ1-1; D is unclear. Germline CDR1 and CDR2: GTSNPN and SVGIG (reference sequence). V lost 4 bases to trimming and J lost 6 bases, with 6 bases between them. The CDR3 sequence is 10 residues long. This CDR3 reads CAWKIAEAFF. CDR3 sequence (DNA): TGTGCCTGGAAAATCGCTGAAGCTTTCTTT.

This clonotype was observed at least ten times. This beta chain is an off-target read within a library intended for alpha chains, so its frequency means little. The chain has TRBV30 and TRBJ2-5, with D perhaps assigned TRBD1 or TRBD2 (6 bases each). V was cut by 0 bases and J by 5 bases, with 19 bases left in between. This CDR3 has 16 residues. Germline CDR1 GTSNPN, CDR2 SVGIG (reference sequence). The CDR3 reads CAWSVVFGGHGETQYF. CDR3 coding DNA: TGTGCCTGGAGTGTAGTGTTCGGGGGCCACGGCGAGACCCAGTACTTC.